What follows are 27 T cell receptor beta chains derived from one specimen sequenced in a study of post-analysis software for immune sequencing data. Study-level findings and limits: Patients carried several TRBV segments more frequently than controls did, and TRBV5-6, TRBV5-1 and TRBV20-1 were among them.

TCR beta cDNA libraries included unique molecular identifiers. TCRdb reprocessed the PCR reads with MiXCR, giving one entry per CDR3 protein. The sample shows roughly 540,000 distinct CDR3 sequences, around 36% of them seen only once. The antigens of these receptors remain unknown. Material: blood. The receptors here all came from a girl aged 2-17 years with multiple sclerosis.

This clonotype showed up just a few times. This chain uses TRBV2 with TRBJ1-6, with 7 bases identical to TRBD1. CDR1 and CDR2 from the germline V gene are SNHLY and FYNNEI. This CDR3 has 14 amino acids. The ends lost 3 bases at V and 6 bases at J; junction bases unmatched: 2. The CDR3 coding sequence is TGTGCCAGCAGTGATCGACAGGGTAATTCACCCCTCCACTTT. It encodes CASSDRQGNSPLHF. The variable domain in full, with the rest retrieved from reference TRBV2 and TRBJ1-6, is EPEVTQTPSHQVTQMGQEVILRCVPISNHLYFYWYRQILGQKVEFLVSFYNNEISEKSEIFDDQFSVERPDGSNFTLKIRSTKLEDSAMYFCASSDRQGNSPLHFGNGTRLTVT.

J is TRBJ1-2 and V is TRBV6-6; D is undetermined. Looked up from germline, CDR1 is MNHNY and CDR2 is SVGAGI (reference sequence). Trimming stripped 0 bases from V and 6 bases from J, with 17 bases between. The CDR3 runs to 16 residues. The CDR3 protein is CASSYSRDTADHGYTF. CDR3 nucleotides: TGTGCCAGCAGTTACTCGAGAGATACGGCGGATCATGGCTACACCTTC.

The chain links TRBV20-1 to TRBJ2-3, with 7 bases identical to TRBD1. The germline CDR1 and CDR2 sequences are DFQATT and SNEGSKA (reference sequence). CDR3 length equals 15 residues. V gave up 0 bases and J gave up 5 bases; unmatched junction bases: 8. The CDR3 nucleotides read TGCAGTGCTAGAGACAGGGGGTCTTCATTAGATACGCAGTATTTT. It is translated as CSARDRGSSLDTQYF.

The chain employs TRBV27 and TRBJ2-1; D assignment may be TRBD1 or TRBD2 (5 bases each). V lost 4 bases, J lost 9 bases, and 13 bases lay in between. This CDR3 region has 13 residues. Germline V lookup: CDR1 MNHEY, CDR2 SMNVEV (reference sequence). CDR3 in amino acids: CASSSTRGGEQFF. For the CDR3, the DNA is TGTGCCAGCAGTTCGACTCGGGGCGGTGAGCAGTTCTTC.

Only a few counts were recorded for this clonotype. The chain recombines TRBV27 with TRBJ2-7, with 8 bases aligning to TRBD1. CDR1 is MNHEY, CDR2 SMNVEV, per germline (reference sequence). V shed 5 bases, J shed 4 bases, and the junction held 10 bases outside the gene matches. The CDR3 sequence is 15 residues long. DNA of the CDR3: TGTGCCAGCAGTCCCCGATCAGGGGGCAAGTACGAGCAGTACTTC. Translated: CASSPRSGGKYEQYF.

This clonotype was counted only a few times. V and J are TRBV3-1 and TRBJ2-1, with 12 positions matching TRBD2. TRBJ2-7 explains the end of the DNA better; the J call may be wrong. This CDR3 is built from 17 residues. Germline-derived CDR1 and CDR2 are LGHDT and YNNKEL (reference sequence). In nucleotides, the CDR3 is TGTGCCAGCAGCCAAGATATCGGACTAGCGGGGTACAATGAGCAGTACTTC. Translated: CASSQDIGLAGYNEQYF.

The rearrangement uses TRBV6-5 and TRBJ2-1; 11 positions agree with TRBD2. V shed 7 bases, J shed 4 bases, and the junction held 6 bases outside the gene matches. CDR1 and CDR2 from the germline V gene are MNHEY and SVGAGI. The CDR3 length is 15 residues. This chain's CDR3 is CASTPSGGRYNEQFF. The CDR3 coding sequence is TGTGCCAGCACCCCTAGCGGGGGGCGATACAATGAGCAGTTCTTC.

The V gene is TRBV6-2 or TRBV6-3, the J gene TRBJ1-2; D not resolved. The CDR3 has 11 residues. Germline V gives CDR1 MNHEY, CDR2 SVGEGT. The V end was cut by 2 bases, the J end by 4 bases, with 2 bases between. The CDR3 sequence is CASSYRYGYTF. The CDR3 region has the DNA TGTGCCAGCAGTTACCGCTATGGCTACACCTTC.

The genes are TRBV6-1 and TRBJ2-3, with 8 bases identical to TRBD1. Germline CDR1 is MNHNS and CDR2 is SASEGT. The V and J ends lost 2 bases and 4 bases, in that order; junction bases with no gene match: 11. CDR3 length equals 17 residues. CDR3 bases: TGTGCCAGCAGTGAATGCCGGGACAGGTACCGCGCAGATACGCAGTATTTT. It codes for CASSECRDRYRADTQYF.

On this clonotype itself: One junction end disagrees with the germline gene, perhaps due to a read error. This CDR3 reads CASSLALASSYERYF. CDR3 DNA sequence: TGTGCCAGCAGCTTAGCCCTAGCAAGCTCCTACGAGCGGTACTTC. The chain has TRBV13 and TRBJ2-7; possible D gene TRBD2, 5 bases. CDR1 and CDR2 (germline): PRHDT, FYEKMQ (reference sequence). The CDR3 is made up of 15 amino acids.

Remarks on this clonotype: One end of the junction varies from germline; a read error may be responsible. This chain connects TRBV5-1 to TRBJ2-1; 13 bases match TRBD2. This CDR3 spans 17 amino acids. Germline loops: CDR1 SGHRS, CDR2 YFSETQ. The CDR3 loop reads CAGSSGLAGVAYNEQFF. CDR3 bases: TGCGCCGGCAGCAGCGGACTAGCGGGGGTGGCCTACAATGAGCAGTTCTTC. The complete variable domain, with remaining parts taken from reference TRBV5-1 and TRBJ2-1, reads KAGVTQTPRYLIKTRGQQVTLSCSPISGHRSVSWYQQTPGQGLQFLFEYFSETQRNKGNFPGRFSGRQFSNSRSEMNVSTLELGDSALYLCAGSSGLAGVAYNEQFFGPGTRLTVL.

The genes are TRBV11-2 and TRBJ2-3; 8 bases match TRBD2. With V trimmed by 4 bases and J by 5 bases, 2 bases remained unmatched. The length of the CDR3 is 13 residues. Germline V gives CDR1 SGHAT, CDR2 FQNNGV. As DNA, the CDR3 is TGTGCCAGCAGCTACGGGGGGGGAGATACGCAGTATTTT. This codes for CASSYGGGDTQYF.

The chain has TRBV6-5 and TRBJ2-7; perhaps TRBD2 as D (5 bases). V was cut by 6 bases and J by 5 bases, with 14 bases left in between. This CDR3 is built from 13 residues. Looked up from germline, CDR1 is MNHEY and CDR2 is SVGAGI. The CDR3 spells CASSRALGDEQYF. CDR3 bases: TGTGCCAGCAGCCGGGCACTCGGGGACGAGCAGTACTTC.

This clonotype was picked up a small number of times. The chain has TRBV2 and TRBJ2-7, with 13 bases identical to TRBD2. The tail of the sequence fits TRBJ2-5 better, so the J call may be wrong. The CDR3 sequence is 16 residues long. CDR1 is SNHLY and CDR2 is FYNNEI in the germline V gene. DNA for the CDR3: TGTGCCAGCAGACCACCGGGACTAGCGGGGAGGGAGACCCAGTACTTC. This sequence encodes CASRPPGLAGRETQYF.

V gene TRBV4-1 combines with J gene TRBJ1-1, with no clear D. There are 15 residues in the CDR3. Trimming pared 1 base from V and 1 base from J, leaving 10 bases between. Germline CDR1 and CDR2: MGHRA and YSYEKL. CDR3 in amino acids: CASSQAGSGNTEAFF. For the CDR3, the DNA is TGCGCCAGCAGCCAAGCTGGATCTGGGAACACTGAAGCTTTCTTT.

This rearrangement joins TRBV12-3 or TRBV12-4 to TRBJ2-2; tentative D call: TRBD1 (5 bases). V was clipped by 6 bases and J by 8 bases, with 10 bases between them. This CDR3 is 12 amino acids long. CDR3 bases: TGTGCCAGCAGCTCAGGGTTAGGGGAGCTGTTTTTT. This encodes CASSSGLGELFF.

The genes are TRBV6-2 or TRBV6-3 and TRBJ2-7; a weak D match, TRBD1 (7 bases). The CDR3 spans 13 residues. The V gene lost 5 bases and the J gene lost 7 bases, with 15 bases spanning the gap. CDR1 is MNHEY and CDR2 is SVGEGT in the germline V gene. For the CDR3, the DNA is TGTGCCAGCAGTCCTCCGGCAGGGGGGGAGCAGTACTTC. Its protein is CASSPPAGGEQYF.

This clonotype was found a few times. The V call is TRBV6-6, the J call TRBJ2-5; TRBD2 is a possible D gene (5 bases). CDR1 is MNHNY, CDR2 SVGAGI, per germline (reference sequence). Trimming took 7 bases from V and 5 from J, leaving 11 bases between them. The CDR3 extends over 12 amino acids. The CDR3 loop is CASNLPGETQYF. The CDR3 nucleotides are TGTGCCAGCAACCTACCGGGGGAGACCCAGTACTTC.

This rearrangement joins TRBV7-3 to TRBJ1-2; 8 nucleotides line up with TRBD1. Germline V gene lookup returns CDR1 SGHTA and CDR2 FQGTGA. The junction had 9 bases not matched to a gene; V was cut back by 5 bases and J by 4 bases. The CDR3 extends over 15 amino acids. The CDR3 protein is CASSETGVRAYGYTF. CDR3 bases: TGTGCCAGCAGCGAGACAGGGGTGAGGGCCTATGGCTACACCTTC.

J is TRBJ2-5 and V is TRBV6-5; no reliable D call. Germline assignment: CDR1 MNHEY and CDR2 SVGAGI. The CDR3 has 11 amino acids. V dropped 2 bases and J dropped 4 bases, with 2 bases sitting between them. The CDR3 sequence is CASSYAETQYF. The CDR3 nucleotides read TGTGCCAGCAGTTACGCAGAGACCCAGTACTTC.

The rearrangement joins TRBV12-3 or TRBV12-4 to TRBJ2-1, with D unresolved. V shed 3 bases and J shed 6 bases, with 6 bases lying between them. The CDR3 contains 12 residues. The CDR3 coding sequence is TGTGCCAGCAGTTTTTTCGGCAATGAGCAGTTCTTC. Amino acids: CASSFFGNEQFF.

This clonotype turned up a few times. The J gene is TRBJ2-3, the V gene TRBV12-3 or TRBV12-4; a possible D gene is TRBD2 (5 bases). V lost 5 bases and J lost 13, with 22 bases in between. This CDR3 has 14 amino acids. The CDR3 DNA sequence: TGTGCCAGCAGTCCCACAGTTAGCGCAGATGTGGAGTATTTT. It yields the protein CASSPTVSADVEYF.

This chain uses TRBV13 with TRBJ1-4, with 11 bases identical to TRBD1. CDR3 length: 17 residues. The V gene's germline CDR1 is PRHDT and CDR2 FYEKMQ (reference sequence). The trim removed 4 bases at V and 0 bases at J, leaving 4 bases unmatched. CDR3 in amino acids: CASSSRDRGSTNEKLFF. The CDR3 DNA sequence: TGTGCCAGCAGCTCAAGGGACAGGGGGTCAACTAATGAAAAACTGTTTTTT.

This clonotype was seen only a few times. Here the CDR3 DNA reads TGTGCCAGCAGCCACATACTAGCGCCTCGGAATGAGCAGTTCTTC. Residues: CASSHILAPRNEQFF. This chain joins TRBV14 and TRBJ2-1; 7 bases are shared with TRBD2. The CDR3 length is 15 residues. Germline V gives CDR1 SGHDN, CDR2 FVKESK. V lost 3 bases, J lost 7 bases, and 9 bases stayed unmatched.

A note on this clonotype: One junction end does not reproduce the germline sequence, and a read error may be involved. J is TRBJ1-6 and V is TRBV20-1, with no clear D. The germline V gene has CDR1 DFQATT and CDR2 SNEGSKA (reference sequence). This CDR3 contains 11 residues. Here the CDR3 reads CSARESSPLHF. The CDR3 DNA is TGCAGCGCTAGAGAAAGTTCACCCCTCCACTTT.

The V and J genes are TRBV5-6 and TRBJ1-2; TRBD1 might be the D (5 bases). There are 16 residues in the CDR3. CDR1 and CDR2 from the germline V gene are SGHDT and YYEEEE. V was shortened by 0 bases and J by 6 bases, with 18 bases between the two germline ends. CDR3 in amino acids: CASSLERSWGRDGYTF. The CDR3 DNA follows: TGTGCCAGCAGCTTGGAGCGGAGTTGGGGGAGAGATGGCTACACCTTC.

This clonotype was seen a few times. The CDR3 is CAIAQDWNEQFF. The CDR3 DNA reads as TGTGCCATCGCTCAAGACTGGAATGAGCAGTTCTTC. The chain joins TRBV10-3 to TRBJ2-1; no firm D call. Trimming stripped 8 bases from V and 7 bases from J, with 12 bases between. Germline-derived CDR1 and CDR2 are ENHRY and SYGVKD. The CDR3 loop spans 12 amino acids.